This TCR beta chain was profiled in a study of cytomegalovirus exposure and HLA in healthy donors. General observations from the study: At a 0.05 false discovery rate, a later analysis found 16,951 TCR beta sequences to be associated with HLA alleles.

In the PCR, 60 Vbeta and 13 Jbeta primers were used. Generated by immunoSEQ multiplex PCR, the TCRdb table keeps only in-frame clones and is missing some. The sample includes 90,000 to 100,000 clones, roughly four fifths of them seen just once. This CDR3 is 13 amino acids long. Trimming stripped 2 bases from V and 6 bases from J, with 11 bases between. CDR1 and CDR2 from the germline V gene are SGHNT and YYREEE (reference sequence). In this sample, this clone turned up a few times. Its antigen is still unknown. This chain connects TRBV5-4 to TRBJ1-1; D is possibly TRBD1 (5 bases). Sequencing was done on a sample of PBMCs. The sequence came from a man in his fifties or sixties in good health and CMV-seronegative. The CDR3 bases are TGTGCCAGCAGCTTAGGGGCGACGGCTGAAGCTTTCTTT. It translates to CASSLGATAEAFF.